This TCR beta chain was found in a study of T cell responses to AZD1222 COVID-19 vaccine. This CDR3 region has 15 residues. V dropped 0 bases and J dropped 3 bases, with 11 bases sitting between them. Germline V gives CDR1 MGHRA, CDR2 YSYEKL. Assay used: immunoSEQ multiplex PCR; TCRdb lists only in-frame clones, some missing. The sample includes 83,000 or so clones, 85% to 90% of them seen just once. General study findings and limits: The number of AZD1222 recipients seropositive at baseline was only five to seven. Among the donors, most were white British and more were female, and clonal diversity was possibly underestimated.

This clone has only a few counts. Its specificity is unknown. The receptor was derived from an adult in good health. The sample was peripheral blood, taken on day 0 of MenACWY control vaccination. The V and J genes are TRBV4-1 and TRBJ1-2, with D perhaps matching TRBD1 (5 bases). CDR3 DNA sequence: TGCGCCAGCAGCCAAGAGGCCGGGACTGACTATGGCTACACCTTC. Its translation is CASSQEAGTDYGYTF.